This entry lists 27 T cell receptor beta chains sequenced from one sample in a study of TIL therapy for anti-PD-1-resistant metastatic lung cancer. The immunoSEQ assay was v3. Clones were read by immunoSEQ multiplex PCR, and TCRdb kept only the in-frame ones, dropping some. This sample carries about 50,000 clones, 80% to 90% of them seen once, and the ten largest clones take 4.5% to 6%. Regarding time point: pre-treatment sample, taken before nivolumab and TIL therapy. Specimen: blood, collected at baseline. These receptors were obtained from a person aged 25 to 80 with non-small cell lung cancer.

This clone occurred a few times. This chain connects TRBV3-1 (or the pseudogene TRBV3-2) to TRBJ1-1; no clear D gene. Germline V gene lookup returns CDR1 LGHDT and CDR2 YNNKEL (reference sequence). CDR3 length: 13 amino acids. Trimming removed 7 bases from V and 8 bases from J, with 17 bases in between. CDR3 bases: TGTGCCAGCACCCCAAGCGGGCCGGAGGAAGCTTTCTTT. It translates to CASTPSGPEEAFF.

This rearrangement joins TRBV6-6 to TRBJ2-7, with D tentatively TRBD2 (5 bases). The CDR3 contains 15 residues. Germline lookup yields CDR1 MNHNY and CDR2 SVGAGI (reference sequence). The V end was cut by 3 bases, the J end by 0 bases, with 12 bases between. The CDR3 bases are TGTGCCAGCAGTTATTGGGAGACGGGCTCCTACGAGCAGTACTTC. Its translation: CASSYWETGSYEQYF.

This rearrangement joins TRBV29-1 to TRBJ2-1; D is possibly TRBD2 (6 bases). Trimming took off 4 bases at V and 2 bases at J, with 9 bases between the two ends. The CDR3 spans 13 residues. In germline, CDR1 is SQVTM, CDR2 ANQGSEA. CDR3 protein: CSVAGGAYNEQFF. In DNA, the CDR3 is TGCAGCGTTGCCGGGGGTGCCTACAATGAGCAGTTCTTC.

This chain links TRBV7-8 with TRBJ2-7, with a tentative D call TRBD2 (6 bases). This CDR3 contains 14 residues. Germline loops: CDR1 SGHVS, CDR2 FQNEAQ. The V gene lost 6 bases and the J gene lost 3 bases, with 15 bases spanning the gap. CDR3 region: CASSPPGALYEQYF. In DNA form, the CDR3 reads TGTGCCAGCAGTCCGCCGGGAGCCCTCTACGAGCAGTACTTC. Full variable domain (missing parts from reference TRBV7-8 and TRBJ2-7): GAGVSQSPRYKVAKRGQDVALRCDPISGHVSLFWYQQALGQGPEFLTYFQNEAQLDKSGLPSDRFFAERPEGSVSTLKIQRTQQEDSAVYLCASSPPGALYEQYFGPGTRLTVT.

This clone occurred once. The chain has TRBV6-5 and TRBJ1-5, with D maybe TRBD1 (5 bases). The CDR3 contains 15 residues. The germline V and J ends were trimmed by 8 bases and 2 bases, with 16 bases remaining between them. Germline CDR1 is MNHEY and CDR2 is SVGAGI. The chain's CDR3 is CASSKWRGGNQPQHF. CDR3 nucleotides: TGTGCCAGCTCGAAGTGGAGGGGAGGCAATCAGCCCCAGCATTTT.

This clone was recorded only once. This chain joins TRBV27 and TRBJ2-1, with 9 bases matching TRBD1. The CDR3 consists of 14 residues. Germline CDR1 is MNHEY and CDR2 is SMNVEV (reference sequence). Trimming took 4 bases from V and 6 from J; bases not matched to a gene: 4. The CDR3 loop is CASSYSTGGNEQFF. CDR3 in DNA: TGTGCCAGCAGTTACTCGACAGGGGGCAATGAGCAGTTCTTC.

The rearrangement links TRBV11-3 to TRBJ2-5; D gene unclear. The CDR3 spans 13 residues. Looked up from germline, CDR1 is SGHNT and CDR2 is YENEEA. Between the trimmed V and J ends, which lost 4 bases and 4 bases, there was a span of 10 bases. CDR3 region: CASSSYIGETQYF. CDR3 nucleotide sequence: TGTGCCAGCAGCTCCTACATTGGAGAGACCCAGTACTTC.

The CDR3 coding sequence is TGCGCCAGCAGGATTGCGGGAGAGAGCACCGGGGAGCTGTTTTTT. It yields the protein CASRIAGESTGELFF. The chain is built from TRBV5-1 and TRBJ2-2, with 7 bases fitting TRBD2. Trimming cost V 5 bases and J 4 bases; bases outside gene matches: 8. The germline V gene encodes CDR1 SGHRS and CDR2 YFSETQ. The CDR3 is 15 residues long.

The V call is TRBV9, the J call TRBJ2-3; D unresolved. The CDR3 sequence is 13 residues long. Germline V gives CDR1 SGDLS, CDR2 YYNGEE. Trimming left V 0 bases short and J 5 bases short, with 7 bases between. The CDR3 is CASSVAWGDTQYF. The CDR3 DNA reads as TGTGCCAGCAGCGTAGCTTGGGGAGATACGCAGTATTTT.

CDR3 sequence reads: CASSIWTEDSYEQYF. CDR3 DNA sequence: TGTGCCAGCAGCATCTGGACAGAGGACTCCTACGAGCAGTACTTC. The chain recombines TRBV13 with TRBJ2-7; D is possibly TRBD1 (6 bases). The CDR3 contains 15 residues. V lost 5 bases and J lost 0, with 14 bases in between. Germline V gene sequence: CDR1 PRHDT, CDR2 FYEKMQ (reference sequence).

V and J are TRBV28 and TRBJ1-3, with D maybe TRBD1 (6 bases). The CDR3 is made up of 16 amino acids. V lost 2 bases to trimming and J lost 0 bases, with 11 bases between them. CDR1 is MDHEN, CDR2 SYDVKM, per germline. CDR3: CASSLVGQSSGNTIYF. As DNA, the CDR3 is TGTGCCAGCAGTTTAGTCGGACAGTCCTCTGGAAACACCATATATTTT.

This clone was seen a single time. CDR3 coding DNA: TGTGCCAGCGGAGGGGATATTAGCAATCAGCCCCAGCATTTT. This codes for CASGGDISNQPQHF. This sequence joins TRBV27 and TRBJ1-5; D may be TRBD1 (5 bases). Trimming pared 8 bases from V and 0 bases from J, leaving 11 bases between. Germline V gene lookup returns CDR1 MNHEY and CDR2 SMNVEV (reference sequence). The CDR3 has 14 amino acids.

This chain joins TRBV7-2 and TRBJ2-2; D uncertain. The CDR3 length is 11 residues. The germline CDR1 and CDR2 sequences are SGHTA and FQGNSA. Trimming pared 5 bases from V and 7 bases from J, leaving 5 bases between. CDR3 protein: CASSRRGELFF. The CDR3 DNA follows: TGTGCCAGCAGCCGACGCGGGGAGCTGTTTTTT.

This chain links TRBV5-6 with TRBJ1-1; 7 bases match TRBD1. In germline, CDR1 is SGHDT, CDR2 YYEEEE. V shed 2 bases and J 0 bases; nucleotides not matched to a gene: 13. The length of the CDR3 is 18 residues. The CDR3 region has the DNA TGTGCCAGCAGCTTAAGGGTGTTTACGGGACAGCTGAACACTGAAGCTTTCTTT. Translating it yields CASSLRVFTGQLNTEAFF.

The chain employs TRBV24-1 and TRBJ1-5; a possible D gene is TRBD1 (6 bases). CDR3 length: 16 amino acids. V was clipped by 3 bases and J by 2 bases, with 13 bases between them. The V gene's germline CDR1 is KGHDR and CDR2 SFDVKD. In DNA form, the CDR3 reads TGTGCCACCAGTGATCCCCGGAGGGGGGGCAATCAGCCCCAGCATTTT. Protein product: CATSDPRRGGNQPQHF.

The count of this clone is one. The chain recombines TRBV6-5 with TRBJ2-7; D call uncertain. The CDR3 consists of 14 residues. In germline, CDR1 is MNHEY, CDR2 SVGAGI. V gave up 4 bases and J gave up 0 bases, with 10 bases separating them. CDR3 sequence reads: CASSLADSSYEQYF. The CDR3 bases are TGTGCCAGCAGTTTGGCGGATAGCTCCTACGAGCAGTACTTC.

The chain links TRBV19 to TRBJ1-1; maybe TRBD1 (6 bases). Germline CDR1 is LNHDA and CDR2 is SQIVND (reference sequence). The CDR3 sequence is 15 residues long. Trimming left V 5 bases short and J 0 bases short, with 13 bases between. The CDR3 DNA is TGTGCCAGTAGTGGTCAGGGACACATGAACACTGAAGCTTTCTTT. Its protein product is CASSGQGHMNTEAFF. Full variable domain (missing parts from reference TRBV19 and TRBJ1-1): DGGITQSPKYLFRKEGQNVTLSCEQNLNHDAMYWYRQDPGQGLRLIYYSQIVNDFQKGDIAEGYSVSREKKESFPLTVTSAQKNPTAFYLCASSGQGHMNTEAFFGQGTRLTVV.

Comment on this clone: The sample carries other DNA sequences with the same CDR3. The V gene is TRBV6-4, the J gene TRBJ2-3; 10 bases fit TRBD2. This CDR3 contains 15 residues. The germline V gene has CDR1 MRHNA and CDR2 SNTAGT. The J segment lost 4 bases and the V segment lost 0 bases, leaving 1 base of the junction unmatched. In DNA, the CDR3 is TGTGCCAGCAGTGACTCGAGCGGGGGGGCAGATACGCAGTATTTT. Its protein is CASSDSSGGADTQYF.

The chain uses TRBV4-3 and TRBJ2-1, with TRBD2 matching 7 bases. The trim removed 6 bases at V and 8 bases at J, leaving 10 bases unmatched. This CDR3 has 14 residues. CDR1 and CDR2 from the germline V gene are LGHNA and YSLEER. The CDR3 protein is CASRGSREADEQFF. CDR3 bases: TGCGCCAGCAGAGGGTCCCGGGAGGCCGATGAGCAGTTCTTC.

Here the CDR3 reads CASRSPSGGVEAFF. The CDR3 DNA is TGTGCCAGCAGATCCCCTTCAGGTGGGGTAGAAGCTTTCTTT. The genes are TRBV6-5 and TRBJ1-1; unclear D gene. The length of the CDR3 is 14 residues. CDR1 and CDR2 from the germline V gene are MNHEY and SVGAGI. Trimming cost V 6 bases and J 8 bases, with 19 bases left between them.

This clone came up once. This chain uses TRBV28 with TRBJ1-4; unclear D gene. Germline assignment: CDR1 MDHEN and CDR2 SYDVKM. This CDR3 is 19 amino acids long. V was pared by 6 bases and J by 0 bases, with 23 bases between. CDR3 nucleotides: TGTGCCAGCAGCCCTAAAGGGAGGCTGGGCCTAGCAACTAATGAAAAACTGTTTTTT. Its translation is CASSPKGRLGLATNEKLFF. Variable domain in full (rest from reference TRBV28 and TRBJ1-4): DVKVTQSSRYLVKRTGEKVFLECVQDMDHENMFWYRQDPGLGLRLIYFSYDVKMKEKGDIPEGYSVSREKKERFSLILESASTNQTSMYLCASSPKGRLGLATNEKLFFGSGTQLSVL.

The chain has TRBV5-1 and TRBJ2-5, with D tentatively TRBD1 (6 bases). The CDR3 is 14 residues long. Looked up from germline, CDR1 is SGHRS and CDR2 is YFSETQ. Between the trimmed V and J ends, which lost 0 bases and 1 base, there was a span of 7 bases. CDR3 sequence (DNA): TGCGCCAGCAGCTTGGTAGGGGGCCAAGAGACCCAGTACTTC. Its protein is CASSLVGGQETQYF.

The chain links TRBV7-2 to TRBJ2-3; unclear D gene. Germline loops: CDR1 SGHTA, CDR2 FQGNSA. This CDR3 spans 14 amino acids. Trimming removed 2 bases at V and 0 bases at J, with 6 bases between. CDR3 region: CASSLLTSTDTQYF. The CDR3 region has the DNA TGTGCCAGCAGCTTATTAACTAGCACAGATACGCAGTATTTT.

The chain combines TRBV27 with TRBJ2-7; the D gene could be TRBD1 or TRBD2 (5 bases each). CDR3 length equals 15 residues. Per germline, CDR1 MNHEY and CDR2 SMNVEV (reference sequence). V shed 2 bases and J shed 4 bases, with 15 bases lying between them. The CDR3 DNA sequence: TGTGCCAGCAGTTTAGAGGGGACGTTACGATACGAGCAGTACTTC. Its protein product is CASSLEGTLRYEQYF.

The chain links TRBV28 to TRBJ2-2; the match to TRBD2 covers 7 bases. The CDR3 is made up of 16 amino acids. Germline CDR1 reads MDHEN; CDR2 reads SYDVKM. The trim removed 2 bases at V and 6 bases at J, leaving 9 bases unmatched. The CDR3 region is CASSLLAASDSGELFF. The CDR3 DNA sequence: TGTGCCAGCAGTTTACTAGCGGCTAGCGATTCCGGGGAGCTGTTTTTT.

The chain carries TRBV9 and TRBJ2-7; 11 bases agree with TRBD1. The CDR3 extends over 16 amino acids. Germline CDR1 is SGDLS and CDR2 is YYNGEE. The V and J ends lost 3 bases and 3 bases, in that order; junction bases with no gene match: 8. In DNA form, the CDR3 reads TGTGCCAGCAGCGCCAAAAGGGACAGGGGGGGCTACGAGCAGTACTTC. As protein: CASSAKRDRGGYEQYF.

The chain joins TRBV6-5 to TRBJ2-1; TRBD2 might be the D (6 bases). The CDR3 totals 15 residues. In germline, CDR1 is MNHEY, CDR2 SVGAGI. V was clipped by 0 bases and J by 8 bases, with 14 bases between them. The chain's CDR3 is CASSYSGSGSDEQFF. Written as DNA, the CDR3 is TGTGCCAGCAGTTACTCTGGTAGCGGCAGTGATGAGCAGTTCTTC.